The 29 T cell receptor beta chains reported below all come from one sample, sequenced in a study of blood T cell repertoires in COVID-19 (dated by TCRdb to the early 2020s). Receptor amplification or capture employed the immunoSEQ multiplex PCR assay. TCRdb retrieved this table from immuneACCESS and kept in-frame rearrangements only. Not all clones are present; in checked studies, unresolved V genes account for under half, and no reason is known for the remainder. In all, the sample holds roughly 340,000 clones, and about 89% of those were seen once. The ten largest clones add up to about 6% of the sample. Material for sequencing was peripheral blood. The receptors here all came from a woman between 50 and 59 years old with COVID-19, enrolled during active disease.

CDR3 in DNA: TGCGCCAGCAGCTTGGGGACAGTCTACACAGATACGCAGTATTTT. Translation: CASSLGTVYTDTQYF. The rearrangement links TRBV5-1 to TRBJ2-3; maybe TRBD1 (6 bases). The CDR3 sequence is 15 residues long. The ends were cut back, 0 bases at V and 2 bases at J, with 10 bases in the middle. Germline V gene data show CDR1 as SGHRS and CDR2 as YFSETQ.

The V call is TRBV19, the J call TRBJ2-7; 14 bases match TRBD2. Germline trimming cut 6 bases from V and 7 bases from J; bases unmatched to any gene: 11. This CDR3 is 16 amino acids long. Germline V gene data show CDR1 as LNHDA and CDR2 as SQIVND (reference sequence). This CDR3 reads CASRCPGLAGESEQYF. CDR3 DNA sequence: TGTGCCAGTAGATGCCCGGGACTAGCGGGAGAATCAGAGCAGTACTTC.

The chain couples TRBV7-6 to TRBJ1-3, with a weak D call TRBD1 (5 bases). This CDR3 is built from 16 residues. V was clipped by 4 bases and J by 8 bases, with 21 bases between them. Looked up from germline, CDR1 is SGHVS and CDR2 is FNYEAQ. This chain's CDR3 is CASSSLRPGAGDTIYF. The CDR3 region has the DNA TGTGCCAGCAGCTCCCTGCGACCCGGGGCGGGGGACACCATATATTTT.

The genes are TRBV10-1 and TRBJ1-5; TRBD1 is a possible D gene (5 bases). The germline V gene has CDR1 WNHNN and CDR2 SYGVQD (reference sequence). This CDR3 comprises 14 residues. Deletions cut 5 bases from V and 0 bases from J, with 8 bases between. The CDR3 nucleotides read TGCGCCAGCAGTAGGCAGGGTAGCAATCAGCCCCAGCATTTT. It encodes CASSRQGSNQPQHF.

The CDR3 region is CASSLSGQGPGELFF. The CDR3, as DNA: TGTGCCAGCAGCTTATCGGGACAGGGGCCCGGGGAGCTGTTTTTT. The V and J genes are TRBV7-9 and TRBJ2-2; TRBD1 aligns across 10 bases. J lost 6 bases, V lost 2 bases, and 3 bases had no gene match. The CDR3 runs 15 residues. Germline values: CDR1 SEHNR, CDR2 FQNEAQ (reference sequence).

Written as DNA, the CDR3 is TGCAGCGCCTCAAGAGGGGGTTATAGCTACAATGAGCAGTTCTTC. Amino acids: CSASRGGYSYNEQFF. The chain uses TRBV29-1 and TRBJ2-1; TRBD1 might be the D (6 bases). The germline V gene encodes CDR1 SQVTM and CDR2 ANQGSEA. Trimming removed 7 bases from V and 3 bases from J, with 19 bases in between. The CDR3 length is 15 residues.

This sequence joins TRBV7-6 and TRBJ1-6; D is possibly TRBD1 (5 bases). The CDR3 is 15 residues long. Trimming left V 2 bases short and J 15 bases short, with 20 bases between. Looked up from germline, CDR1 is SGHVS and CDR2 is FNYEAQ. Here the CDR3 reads CASSLRNSRGLNLHF. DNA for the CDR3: TGTGCCAGCAGCTTACGTAACTCCCGGGGGTTGAACCTCCACTTT.

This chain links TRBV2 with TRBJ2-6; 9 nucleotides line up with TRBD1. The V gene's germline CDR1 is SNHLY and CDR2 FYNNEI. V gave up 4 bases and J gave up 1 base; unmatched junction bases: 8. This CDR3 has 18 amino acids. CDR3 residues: CASSARTGEGSGANVLTF. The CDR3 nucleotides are TGTGCCAGCAGTGCGAGGACAGGGGAGGGATCTGGGGCCAACGTCCTGACTTTC.

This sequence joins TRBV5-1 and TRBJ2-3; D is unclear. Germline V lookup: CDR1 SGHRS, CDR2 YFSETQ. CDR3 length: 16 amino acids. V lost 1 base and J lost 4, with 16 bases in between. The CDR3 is CASSLTRSPTPDTQYF. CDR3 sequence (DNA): TGCGCCAGCAGCTTGACCCGATCGCCTACCCCAGATACGCAGTATTTT.

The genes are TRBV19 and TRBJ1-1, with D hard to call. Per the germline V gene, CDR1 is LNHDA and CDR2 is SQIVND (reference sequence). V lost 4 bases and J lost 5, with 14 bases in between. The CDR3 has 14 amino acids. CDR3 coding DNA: TGTGCCAGTAGTAGAGGTGGTTTAACGACTGAAGCTTTCTTT. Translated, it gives CASSRGGLTTEAFF.

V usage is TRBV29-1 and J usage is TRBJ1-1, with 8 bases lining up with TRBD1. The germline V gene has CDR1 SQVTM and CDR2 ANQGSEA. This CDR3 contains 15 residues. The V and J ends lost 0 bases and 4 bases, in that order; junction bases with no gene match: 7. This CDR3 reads CSVEDPTGAGTEAFF. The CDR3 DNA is TGCAGCGTTGAAGATCCGACAGGGGCGGGCACTGAAGCTTTCTTT.

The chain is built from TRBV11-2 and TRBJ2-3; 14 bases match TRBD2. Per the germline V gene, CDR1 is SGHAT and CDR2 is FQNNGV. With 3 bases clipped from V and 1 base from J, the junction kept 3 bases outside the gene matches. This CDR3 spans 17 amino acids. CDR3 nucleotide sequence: TGTGCCAGCAGCTTGATGGGACTAGCGGGAGGCACAGATACGCAGTATTTT. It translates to CASSLMGLAGGTDTQYF.

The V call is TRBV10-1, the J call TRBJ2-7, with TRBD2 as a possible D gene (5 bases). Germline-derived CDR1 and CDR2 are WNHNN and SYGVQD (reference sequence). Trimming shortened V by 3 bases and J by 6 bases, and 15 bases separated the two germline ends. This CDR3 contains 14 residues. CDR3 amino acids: CASSESASRGEQYF. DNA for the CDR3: TGCGCCAGCAGTGAAAGTGCTAGCCGGGGCGAGCAGTACTTC.

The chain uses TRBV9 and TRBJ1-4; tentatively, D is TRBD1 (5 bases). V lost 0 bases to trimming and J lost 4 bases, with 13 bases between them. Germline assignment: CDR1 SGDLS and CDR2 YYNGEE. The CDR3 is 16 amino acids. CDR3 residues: CASSVGQTTYNEKLFF. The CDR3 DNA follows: TGTGCCAGCAGCGTAGGACAGACAACGTATAATGAAAAACTGTTTTTT.

The CDR3 DNA sequence: TGTGCCAGCAGCTCCCCGGGACAGTTCCTCGTTGGGGCCAACGTCCTGACTTTC. This translates into CASSSPGQFLVGANVLTF. The chain has TRBV7-3 and TRBJ2-6; 7 nucleotides line up with TRBD1. The CDR3 length is 18 residues. Germline assignment: CDR1 SGHTA and CDR2 FQGTGA. Trimming removed 4 bases from V and 3 bases from J; junction bases left unmatched: 12. The whole variable domain, remainder taken from reference TRBV7-3 and TRBJ2-6, is GAGVSQTPSNKVTEKGKYVELRCDPISGHTALYWYRQSLGQGPEFLIYFQGTGAADDSGLPNDRFFAVRPEGSVSTLKIQRTERGDSAVYLCASSSPGQFLVGANVLTFGAGSRLTVL.

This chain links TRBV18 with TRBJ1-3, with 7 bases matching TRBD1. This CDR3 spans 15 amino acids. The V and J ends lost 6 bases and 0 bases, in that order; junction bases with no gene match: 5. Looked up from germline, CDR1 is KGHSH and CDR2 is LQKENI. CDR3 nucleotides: TGTGCCAGCTCCCCGGGACAGAGCTCTGGAAACACCATATATTTT. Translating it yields CASSPGQSSGNTIYF.

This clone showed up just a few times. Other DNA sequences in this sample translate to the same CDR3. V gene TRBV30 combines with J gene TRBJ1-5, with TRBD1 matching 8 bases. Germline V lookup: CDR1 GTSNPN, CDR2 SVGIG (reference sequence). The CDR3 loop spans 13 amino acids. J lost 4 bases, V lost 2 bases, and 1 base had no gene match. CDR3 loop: CAWSRQGNQPQHF. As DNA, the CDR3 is TGTGCCTGGAGTCGACAGGGGAATCAGCCCCAGCATTTT.

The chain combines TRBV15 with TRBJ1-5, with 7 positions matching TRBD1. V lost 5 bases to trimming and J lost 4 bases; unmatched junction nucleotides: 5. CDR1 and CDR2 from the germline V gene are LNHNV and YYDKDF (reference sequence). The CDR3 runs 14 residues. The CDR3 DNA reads TGTGCCACCAGCGTAGACAGGGCGAATCAGCCCCAGCATTTT. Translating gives CATSVDRANQPQHF.

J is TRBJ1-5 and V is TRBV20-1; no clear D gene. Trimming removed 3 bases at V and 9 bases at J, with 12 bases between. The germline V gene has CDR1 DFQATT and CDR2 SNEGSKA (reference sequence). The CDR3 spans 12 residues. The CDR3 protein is CSASREMMPQHF. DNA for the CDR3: TGCAGTGCTAGTCGCGAGATGATGCCCCAGCATTTT.

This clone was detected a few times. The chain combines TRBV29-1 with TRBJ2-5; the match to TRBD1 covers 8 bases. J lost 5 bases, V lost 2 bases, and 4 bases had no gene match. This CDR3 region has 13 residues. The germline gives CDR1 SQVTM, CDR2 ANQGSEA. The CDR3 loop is CSVESGGLETQYF. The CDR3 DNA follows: TGCAGCGTTGAATCAGGGGGCCTGGAGACCCAGTACTTC.

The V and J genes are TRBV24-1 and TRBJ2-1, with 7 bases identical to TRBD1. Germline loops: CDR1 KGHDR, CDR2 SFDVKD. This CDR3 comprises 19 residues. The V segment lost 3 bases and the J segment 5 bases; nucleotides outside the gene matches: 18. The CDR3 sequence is CATSDITRGGIGGNNEQFF. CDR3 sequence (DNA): TGTGCCACCAGTGATATAACCCGAGGGGGCATTGGGGGTAACAATGAGCAGTTCTTC.

CDR3 nucleotides: TGTGCCAGCAGCTCTCGACTAGCGGGAGATCGAGAGACCCAGTACTTC. Translated, it gives CASSSRLAGDRETQYF. The V call is TRBV7-2, the J call TRBJ2-5; 12 nucleotides line up with TRBD2. Trimming took 4 bases from V and 4 from J; bases not matched to a gene: 7. The CDR3 consists of 16 residues. The germline CDR1 and CDR2 sequences are SGHTA and FQGNSA.

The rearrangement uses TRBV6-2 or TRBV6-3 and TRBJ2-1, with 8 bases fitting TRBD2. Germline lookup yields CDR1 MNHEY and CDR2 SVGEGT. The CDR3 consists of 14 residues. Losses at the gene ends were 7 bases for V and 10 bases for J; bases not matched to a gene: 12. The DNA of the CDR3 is TGTGCCAGCAACCCGGGACTAGGGTCTTTAGAGCAGTTCTTC. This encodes CASNPGLGSLEQFF.

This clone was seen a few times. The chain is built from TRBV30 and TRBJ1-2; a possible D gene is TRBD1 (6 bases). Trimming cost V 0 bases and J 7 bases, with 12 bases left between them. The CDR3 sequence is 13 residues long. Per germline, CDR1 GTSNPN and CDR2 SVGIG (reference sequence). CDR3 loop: CAWSVQPGAGYTF. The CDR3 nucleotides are TGTGCCTGGAGTGTACAACCAGGGGCTGGCTACACCTTC.

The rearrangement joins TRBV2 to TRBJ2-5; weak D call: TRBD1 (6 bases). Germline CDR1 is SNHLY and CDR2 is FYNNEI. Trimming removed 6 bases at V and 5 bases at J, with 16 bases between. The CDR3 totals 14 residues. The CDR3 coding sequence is TGTGCCAGCAGAGGGGGTTTGAGCGCCGAGACCCAGTACTTC. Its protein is CASRGGLSAETQYF.

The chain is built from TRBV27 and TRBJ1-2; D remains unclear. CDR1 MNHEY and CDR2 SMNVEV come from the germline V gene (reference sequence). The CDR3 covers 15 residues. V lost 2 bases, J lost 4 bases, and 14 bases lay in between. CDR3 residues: CASSLHAQVSYGYTF. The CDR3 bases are TGTGCCAGCAGTTTACACGCCCAGGTATCCTATGGCTACACCTTC.

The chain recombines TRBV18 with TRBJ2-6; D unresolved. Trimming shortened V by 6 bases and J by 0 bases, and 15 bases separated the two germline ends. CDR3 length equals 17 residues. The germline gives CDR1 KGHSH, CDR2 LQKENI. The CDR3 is CASSLQFISSGANVLTF. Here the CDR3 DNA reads TGTGCCAGCTCCTTACAATTTATCAGCTCTGGGGCCAACGTCCTGACTTTC.

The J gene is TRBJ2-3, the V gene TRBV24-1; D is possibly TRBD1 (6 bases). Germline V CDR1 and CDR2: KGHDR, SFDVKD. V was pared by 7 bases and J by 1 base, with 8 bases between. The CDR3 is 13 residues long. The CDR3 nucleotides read TGTGCCACCAGCAGGGGAGGCACAGATACGCAGTATTTT. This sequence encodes CATSRGGTDTQYF.

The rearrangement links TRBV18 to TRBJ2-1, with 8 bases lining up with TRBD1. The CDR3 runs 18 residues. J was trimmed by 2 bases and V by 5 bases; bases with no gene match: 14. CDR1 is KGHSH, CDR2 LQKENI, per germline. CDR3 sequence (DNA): TGTGCCAGCTCAACGGGGACAGGATACGCTCTTACCTACAATGAGCAGTTCTTC. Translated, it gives CASSTGTGYALTYNEQFF.